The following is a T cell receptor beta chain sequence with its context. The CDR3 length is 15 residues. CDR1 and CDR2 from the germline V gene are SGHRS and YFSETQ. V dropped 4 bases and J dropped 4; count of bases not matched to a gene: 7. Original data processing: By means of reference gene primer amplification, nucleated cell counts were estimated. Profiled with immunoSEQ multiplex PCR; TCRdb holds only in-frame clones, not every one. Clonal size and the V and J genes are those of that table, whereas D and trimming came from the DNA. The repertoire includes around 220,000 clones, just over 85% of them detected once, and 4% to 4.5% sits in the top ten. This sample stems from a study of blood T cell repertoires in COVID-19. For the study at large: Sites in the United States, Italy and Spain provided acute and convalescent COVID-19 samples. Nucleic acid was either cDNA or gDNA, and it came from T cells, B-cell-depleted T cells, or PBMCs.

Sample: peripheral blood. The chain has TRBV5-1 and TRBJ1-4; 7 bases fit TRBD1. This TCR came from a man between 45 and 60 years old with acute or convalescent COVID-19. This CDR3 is CASSRGTDFNEKLFF. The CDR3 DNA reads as TGCGCCAGCAGCCGGGGGACAGACTTTAATGAAAAACTGTTTTTT.